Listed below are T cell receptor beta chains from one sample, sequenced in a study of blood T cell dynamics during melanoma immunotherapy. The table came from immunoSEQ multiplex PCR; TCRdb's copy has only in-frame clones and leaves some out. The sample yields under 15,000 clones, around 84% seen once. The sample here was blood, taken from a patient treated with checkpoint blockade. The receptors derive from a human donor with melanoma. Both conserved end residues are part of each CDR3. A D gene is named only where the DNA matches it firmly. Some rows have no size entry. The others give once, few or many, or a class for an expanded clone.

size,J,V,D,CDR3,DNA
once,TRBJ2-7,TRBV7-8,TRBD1,CASRHLGQVLNYEQYF,TGTGCCAGCAGGCACCTGGGACAGGTTTTGAACTACGAGCAGTACTTC
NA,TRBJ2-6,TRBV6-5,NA,CASSSTESGANVLTF,TGTGCCAGCAGTTCGACAGAATCTGGGGCCAACGTCCTGACTTTC
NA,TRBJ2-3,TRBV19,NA,CASSRNGEGYTDTQYF,TGTGCCAGTAGCCGCAATGGGGAAGGGTACACAGATACGCAGTATTTT
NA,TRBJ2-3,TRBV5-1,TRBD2,CASSSGTSGGTDTQYF,TGCGCCAGCAGCTCCGGGACTAGCGGGGGAACAGATACGCAGTATTTT
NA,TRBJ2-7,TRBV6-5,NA,CASSYSSGTGTYEQYF,TGTGCCAGCAGTTACTCTAGCGGGACAGGGACATACGAGCAGTACTTC
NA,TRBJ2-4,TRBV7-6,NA,CASSLGPRTGAKNIQYF,TGTGCCAGCAGCTTAGGCCCCCGAACGGGTGCCAAAAACATTCAGTACTTC
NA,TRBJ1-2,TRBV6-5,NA,CASTSWSGYGYTF,TGTGCCAGCACCTCGTGGAGCGGCTATGGCTACACCTTC
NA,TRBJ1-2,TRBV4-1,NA,CASSQVRARGGGYTF,TGCGCCAGCAGCCAAGTCCGGGCCAGGGGAGGAGGCTACACCTTC
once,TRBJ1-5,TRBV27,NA,CASSFGTYQPQHF,TGTGCCAGCAGTTTCGGCACGTATCAGCCCCAGCATTTT
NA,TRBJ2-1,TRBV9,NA,CASSVVNGEQFF,TGTGCCAGCAGCGTAGTTAACGGAGAGCAGTTCTTC
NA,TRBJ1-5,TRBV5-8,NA,CASNTGGDQPQHF,TGTGCCAGCAACACTGGAGGTGATCAGCCCCAGCATTTT
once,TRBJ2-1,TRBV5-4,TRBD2,CASSLTSGSYNEQFF,TGTGCCAGCAGCCTGACTAGCGGGAGCTACAATGAGCAGTTCTTC
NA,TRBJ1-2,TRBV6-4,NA,CASSVTGRSGYTF,TGTGCCAGCAGTGTCACAGGGAGAAGTGGCTACACCTTC
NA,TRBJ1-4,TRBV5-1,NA,CASSLGDVGEKLFF,TGCGCCAGCAGCTTAGGGGACGTGGGTGAAAAACTGTTTTTT
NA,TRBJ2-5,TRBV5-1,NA,CASSFSGSPQETQYF,TGCGCCAGCAGCTTTTCAGGCAGCCCCCAAGAGACCCAGTACTTC
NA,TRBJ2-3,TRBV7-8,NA,CASSLGGRTDTQYF,TGTGCCAGCAGCTTAGGCGGGCGCACAGATACGCAGTATTTT
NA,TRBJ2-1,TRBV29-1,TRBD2,CSSGGQGQFF,TGCAGCTCGGGGGGGCAGGGGCAGTTCTTC
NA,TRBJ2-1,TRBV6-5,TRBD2,CASSSSTSGRDNEQFF,TGTGCCAGCAGTTCCTCGACTAGCGGGAGGGACAATGAGCAGTTCTTC
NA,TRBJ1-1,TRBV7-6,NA,CASSWAHEGTEAFF,TGTGCCAGCAGCTGGGCCCATGAGGGAACTGAAGCTTTCTTT
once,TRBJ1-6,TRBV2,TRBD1,CASSGGTGVSPLHF,TGTGCCAGCAGTGGGGGGACAGGGGTATCACCCCTCCACTTT
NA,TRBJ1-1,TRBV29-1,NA,CSAGQDRVNTEAFF,TGCAGCGCCGGCCAGGACAGAGTCAACACTGAAGCTTTCTTT
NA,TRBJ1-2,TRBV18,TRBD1,CASSPSTGADGYTF,TGTGCCAGCTCACCATCGACAGGGGCGGACGGCTACACCTTC
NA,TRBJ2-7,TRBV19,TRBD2,CASSPQGAGDNYEQYF,TGTGCCAGTAGTCCCCAGGGAGCGGGGGATAACTACGAGCAGTACTTC
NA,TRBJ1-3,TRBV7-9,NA,CASSLLQFSGNTIYF,TGTGCCAGCAGCTTATTACAGTTCTCTGGAAACACCATATATTTT
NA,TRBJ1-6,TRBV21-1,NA,CASSIDWWDPSPLHF,TGTGCCAGCAGCATAGACTGGTGGGACCCATCACCCCTCCACTTT
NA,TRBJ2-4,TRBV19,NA,CASSITARPDIQYF,TGTGCCAGTAGTATAACGGCAAGGCCGGACATTCAGTACTTC